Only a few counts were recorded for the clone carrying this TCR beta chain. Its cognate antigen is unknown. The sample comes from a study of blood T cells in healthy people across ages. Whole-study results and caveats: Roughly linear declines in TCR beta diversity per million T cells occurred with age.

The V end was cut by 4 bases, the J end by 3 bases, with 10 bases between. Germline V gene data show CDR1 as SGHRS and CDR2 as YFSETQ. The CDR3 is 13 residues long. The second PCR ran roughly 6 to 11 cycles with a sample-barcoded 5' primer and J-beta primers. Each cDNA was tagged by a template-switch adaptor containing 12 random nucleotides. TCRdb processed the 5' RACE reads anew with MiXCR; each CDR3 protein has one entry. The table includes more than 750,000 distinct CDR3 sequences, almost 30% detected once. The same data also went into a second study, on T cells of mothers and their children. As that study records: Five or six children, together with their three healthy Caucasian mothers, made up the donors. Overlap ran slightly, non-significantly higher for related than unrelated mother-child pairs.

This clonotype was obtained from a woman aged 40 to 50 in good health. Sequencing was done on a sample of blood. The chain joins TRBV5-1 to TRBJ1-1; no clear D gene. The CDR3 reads CASSVRADTEAFF. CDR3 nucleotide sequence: TGCGCCAGCAGCGTGAGGGCGGACACTGAAGCTTTCTTT.